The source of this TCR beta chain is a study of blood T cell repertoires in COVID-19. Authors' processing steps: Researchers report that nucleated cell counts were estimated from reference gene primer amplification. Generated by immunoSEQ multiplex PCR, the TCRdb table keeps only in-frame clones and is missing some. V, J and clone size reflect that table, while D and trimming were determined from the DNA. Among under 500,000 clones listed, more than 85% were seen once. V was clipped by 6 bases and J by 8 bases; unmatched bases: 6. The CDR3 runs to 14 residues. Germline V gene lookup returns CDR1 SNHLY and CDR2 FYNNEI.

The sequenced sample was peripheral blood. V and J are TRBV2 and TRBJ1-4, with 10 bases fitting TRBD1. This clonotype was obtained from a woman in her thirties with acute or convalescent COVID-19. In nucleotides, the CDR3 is TGTGCCAGCAGGAGGGACAGGGGAAAGGAAAAACTGTTTTTT. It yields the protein CASRRDRGKEKLFF.